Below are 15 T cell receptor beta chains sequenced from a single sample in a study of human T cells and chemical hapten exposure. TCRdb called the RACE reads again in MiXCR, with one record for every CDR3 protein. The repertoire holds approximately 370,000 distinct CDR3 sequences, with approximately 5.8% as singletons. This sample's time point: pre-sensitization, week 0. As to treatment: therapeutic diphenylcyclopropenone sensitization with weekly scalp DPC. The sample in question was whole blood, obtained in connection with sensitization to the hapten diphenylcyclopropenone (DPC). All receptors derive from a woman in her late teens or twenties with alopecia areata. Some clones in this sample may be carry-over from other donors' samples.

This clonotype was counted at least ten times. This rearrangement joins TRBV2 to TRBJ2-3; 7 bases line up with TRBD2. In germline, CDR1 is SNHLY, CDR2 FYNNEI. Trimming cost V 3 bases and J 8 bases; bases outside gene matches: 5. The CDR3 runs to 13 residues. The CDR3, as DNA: TGTGCCAGCAGTGAGGGGTCTAGCGGTACGCAGTATTTT. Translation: CASSEGSSGTQYF.

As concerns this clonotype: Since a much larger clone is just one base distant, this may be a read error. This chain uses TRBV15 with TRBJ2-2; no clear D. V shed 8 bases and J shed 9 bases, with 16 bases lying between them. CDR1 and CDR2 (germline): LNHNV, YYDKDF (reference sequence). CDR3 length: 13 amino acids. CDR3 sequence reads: CATVTKSAWELFF. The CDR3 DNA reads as TGTGCCACCGTAACCAAATCGGCCTGGGAGCTGTTTTTT.

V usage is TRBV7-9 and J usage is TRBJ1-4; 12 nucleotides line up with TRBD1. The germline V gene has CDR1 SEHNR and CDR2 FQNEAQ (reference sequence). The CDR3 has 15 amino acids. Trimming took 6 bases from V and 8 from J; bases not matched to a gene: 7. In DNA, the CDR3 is TGTGCCAGCAGTGGCACCGGGACAGGGGGCGAAAAACTGTTTTTT. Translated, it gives CASSGTGTGGEKLFF.

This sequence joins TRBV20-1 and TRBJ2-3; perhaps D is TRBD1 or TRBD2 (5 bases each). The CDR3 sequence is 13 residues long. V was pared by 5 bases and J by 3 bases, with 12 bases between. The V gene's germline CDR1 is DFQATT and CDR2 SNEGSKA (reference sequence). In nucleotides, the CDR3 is TGCAGTGCTGATTCGAGGGGAACAGATACGCAGTATTTT. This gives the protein CSADSRGTDTQYF.

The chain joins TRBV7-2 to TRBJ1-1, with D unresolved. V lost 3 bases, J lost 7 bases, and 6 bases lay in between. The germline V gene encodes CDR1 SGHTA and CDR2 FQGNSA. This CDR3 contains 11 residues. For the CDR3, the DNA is TGTGCCAGCAGCTTGGCCTTTGAAGCTTTCTTT. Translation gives CASSLAFEAFF.

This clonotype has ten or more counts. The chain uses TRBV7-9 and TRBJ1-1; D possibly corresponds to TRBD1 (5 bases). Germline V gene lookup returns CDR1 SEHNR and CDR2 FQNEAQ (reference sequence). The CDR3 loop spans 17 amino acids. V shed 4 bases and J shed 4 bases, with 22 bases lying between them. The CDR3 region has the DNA TGTGCCAGCAGCTCACTTTGGAGGGGACGGCCGGCCACTGAAGCTTTCTTT. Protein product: CASSSLWRGRPATEAFF. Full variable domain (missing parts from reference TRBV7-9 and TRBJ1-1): DTGVSQNPRHKITKRGQNVTFRCDPISEHNRLYWYRQTLGQGPEFLTYFQNEAQLEKSRLLSDRFSAERPKGSFSTLEIQRTEQGDSAMYLCASSSLWRGRPATEAFFGQGTRLTVV.

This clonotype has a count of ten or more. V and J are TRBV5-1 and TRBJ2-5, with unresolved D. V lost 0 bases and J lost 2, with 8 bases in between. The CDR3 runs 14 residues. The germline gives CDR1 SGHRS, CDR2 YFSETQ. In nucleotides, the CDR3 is TGCGCCAGCAGCTTGGGGGGTTGGCAAGAGACCCAGTACTTC. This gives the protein CASSLGGWQETQYF.

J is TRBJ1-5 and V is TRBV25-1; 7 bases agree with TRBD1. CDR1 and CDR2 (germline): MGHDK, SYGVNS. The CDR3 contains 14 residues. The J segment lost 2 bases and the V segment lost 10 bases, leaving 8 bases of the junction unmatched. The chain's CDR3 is CAIQGGRGNQPQHF. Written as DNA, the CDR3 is TGTGCCATCCAGGGGGGTCGCGGCAATCAGCCCCAGCATTTT. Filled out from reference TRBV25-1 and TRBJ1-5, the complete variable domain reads EADIYQTPRYLVIGTGKKITLECSQTMGHDKMYWYQQDPGMELHLIHYSYGVNSTEKGDLSSESTVSRIRTEHFPLTLESARPSHTSQYLCAIQGGRGNQPQHFGDGTRLSIL.

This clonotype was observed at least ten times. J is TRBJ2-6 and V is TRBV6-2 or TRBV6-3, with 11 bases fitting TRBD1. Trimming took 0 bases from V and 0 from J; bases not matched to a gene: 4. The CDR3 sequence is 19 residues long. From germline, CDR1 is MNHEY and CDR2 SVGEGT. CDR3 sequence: CASSYSPGQGVSGANVLTF. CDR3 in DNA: TGTGCCAGCAGTTACTCTCCGGGACAGGGGGTCTCTGGGGCCAACGTCCTGACTTTC.

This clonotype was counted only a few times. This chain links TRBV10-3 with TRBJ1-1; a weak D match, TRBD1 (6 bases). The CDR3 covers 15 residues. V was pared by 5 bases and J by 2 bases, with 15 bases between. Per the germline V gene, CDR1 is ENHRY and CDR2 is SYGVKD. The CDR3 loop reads CAISTSTGLNTEAFF. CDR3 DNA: TGTGCCATCAGTACTTCGACAGGCCTAAACACTGAAGCTTTCTTT.

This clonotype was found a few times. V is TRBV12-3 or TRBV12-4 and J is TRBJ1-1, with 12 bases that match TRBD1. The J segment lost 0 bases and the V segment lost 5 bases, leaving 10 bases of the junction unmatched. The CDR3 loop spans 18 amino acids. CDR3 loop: CASSRRDRGLAMNTEAFF. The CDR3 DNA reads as TGTGCCAGCAGTCGACGGGACAGGGGGCTGGCTATGAACACTGAAGCTTTCTTT.

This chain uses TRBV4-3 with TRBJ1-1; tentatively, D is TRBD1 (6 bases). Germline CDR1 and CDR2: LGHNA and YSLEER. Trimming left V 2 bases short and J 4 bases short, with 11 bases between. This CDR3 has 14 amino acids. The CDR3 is CASSQLQGFTEAFF. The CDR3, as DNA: TGCGCCAGCAGCCAACTACAGGGTTTCACTGAAGCTTTCTTT.

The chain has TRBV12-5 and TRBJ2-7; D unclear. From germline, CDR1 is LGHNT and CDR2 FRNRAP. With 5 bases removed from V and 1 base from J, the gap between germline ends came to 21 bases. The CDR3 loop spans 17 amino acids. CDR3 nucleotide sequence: TGTGCTAGTGGTATTACACTGACCGGGTCCCATTCCTACGAGCAGTACTTC. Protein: CASGITLTGSHSYEQYF.

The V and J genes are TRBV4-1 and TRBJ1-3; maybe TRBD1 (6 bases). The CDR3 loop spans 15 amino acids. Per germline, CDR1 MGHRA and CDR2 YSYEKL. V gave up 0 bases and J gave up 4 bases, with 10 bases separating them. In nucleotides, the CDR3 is TGCGCCAGCAGCCAAGATAGGGGGACGGGAAACACCATATATTTT. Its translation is CASSQDRGTGNTIYF.

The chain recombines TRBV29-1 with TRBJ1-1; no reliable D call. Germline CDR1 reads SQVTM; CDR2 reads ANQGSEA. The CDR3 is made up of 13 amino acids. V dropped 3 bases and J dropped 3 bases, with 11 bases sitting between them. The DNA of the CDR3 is TGCAGCGTTGATCGCGGGGTAGACACTGAAGCTTTCTTT. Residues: CSVDRGVDTEAFF.